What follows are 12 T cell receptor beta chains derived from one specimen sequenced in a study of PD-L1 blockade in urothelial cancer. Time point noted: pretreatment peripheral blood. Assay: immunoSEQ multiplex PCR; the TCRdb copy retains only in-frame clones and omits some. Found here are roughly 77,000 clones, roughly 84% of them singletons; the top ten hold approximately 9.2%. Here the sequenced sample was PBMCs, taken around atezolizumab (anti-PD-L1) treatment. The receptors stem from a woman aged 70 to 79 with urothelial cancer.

CDR3 nucleotides: TGTGCCTGGAGTGTACTGGACGGGAGTTCCTTCTATGAGCAGTTCTTC. It translates to CAWSVLDGSSFYEQFF. V usage is TRBV30 and J usage is TRBJ2-1, with a possible D match to TRBD2 (6 bases). Trimming pared 0 bases from V and 8 bases from J, leaving 20 bases between. The germline gives CDR1 GTSNPN, CDR2 SVGIG (reference sequence). This CDR3 is 16 amino acids long.

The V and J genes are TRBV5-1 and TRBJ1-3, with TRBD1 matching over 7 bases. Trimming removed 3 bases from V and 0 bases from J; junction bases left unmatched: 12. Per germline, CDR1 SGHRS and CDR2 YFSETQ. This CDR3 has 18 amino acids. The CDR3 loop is CASSSTGAQLGSGNTIYF. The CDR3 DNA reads TGCGCCAGCAGCTCTACAGGGGCCCAACTAGGCTCTGGAAACACCATATATTTT.

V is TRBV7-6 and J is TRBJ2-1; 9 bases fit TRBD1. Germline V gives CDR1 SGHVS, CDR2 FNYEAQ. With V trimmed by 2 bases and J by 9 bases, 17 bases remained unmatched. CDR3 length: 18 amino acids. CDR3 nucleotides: TGTGCCAGCAGCTTAAACTGGCCTGGGACAGGGAAGATTTTTGAGCAGTTCTTC. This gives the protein CASSLNWPGTGKIFEQFF.

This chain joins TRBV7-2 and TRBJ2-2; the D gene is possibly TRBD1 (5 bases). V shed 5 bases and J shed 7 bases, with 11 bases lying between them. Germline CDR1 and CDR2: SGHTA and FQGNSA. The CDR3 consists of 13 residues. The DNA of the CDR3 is TGTGCCAGCAGCCAGGACATGGGCGGGGAGCTGTTTTTT. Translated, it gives CASSQDMGGELFF.

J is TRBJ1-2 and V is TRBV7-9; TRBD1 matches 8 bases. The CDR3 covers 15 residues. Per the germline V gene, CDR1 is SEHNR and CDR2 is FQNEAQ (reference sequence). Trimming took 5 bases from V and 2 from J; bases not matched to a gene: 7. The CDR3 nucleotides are TGTGCCAGCAGCCCCTGGACAGGGAAAAACTATGGCTACACCTTC. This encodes CASSPWTGKNYGYTF.

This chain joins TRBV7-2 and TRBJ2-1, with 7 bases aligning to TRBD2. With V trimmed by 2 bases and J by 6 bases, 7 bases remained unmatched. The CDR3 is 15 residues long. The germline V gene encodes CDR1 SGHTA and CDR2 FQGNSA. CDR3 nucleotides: TGTGCCAGCAGCTTACGTAGCGGGCTCGGCAATGAGCAGTTCTTC. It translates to CASSLRSGLGNEQFF.

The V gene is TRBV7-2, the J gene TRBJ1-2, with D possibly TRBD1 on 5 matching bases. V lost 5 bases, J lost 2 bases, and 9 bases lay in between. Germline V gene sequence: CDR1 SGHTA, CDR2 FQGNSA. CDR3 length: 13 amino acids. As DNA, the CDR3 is TGTGCCAGCAGCCCAGACAGCAACTATGGCTACACCTTC. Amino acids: CASSPDSNYGYTF.

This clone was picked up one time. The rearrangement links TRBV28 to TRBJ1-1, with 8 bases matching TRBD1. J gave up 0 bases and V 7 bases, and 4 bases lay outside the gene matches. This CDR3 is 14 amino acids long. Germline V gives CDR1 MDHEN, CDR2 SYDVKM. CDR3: CASKAGGLNTEAFF. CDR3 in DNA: TGTGCCAGCAAGGCAGGGGGCCTGAACACTGAAGCTTTCTTT.

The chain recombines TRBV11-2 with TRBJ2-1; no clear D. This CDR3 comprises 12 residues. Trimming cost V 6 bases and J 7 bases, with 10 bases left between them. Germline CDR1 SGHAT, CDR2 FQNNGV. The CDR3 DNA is TGTGCCAGCAGACGCGCCGCGAATGAGCAGTTCTTC. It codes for CASRRAANEQFF.

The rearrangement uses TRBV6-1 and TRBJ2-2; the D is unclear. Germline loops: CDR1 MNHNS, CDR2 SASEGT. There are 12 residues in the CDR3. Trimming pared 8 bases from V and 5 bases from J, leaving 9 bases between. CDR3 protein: CASGFETGELFF. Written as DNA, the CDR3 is TGTGCCAGCGGTTTCGAGACCGGGGAGCTGTTTTTT.

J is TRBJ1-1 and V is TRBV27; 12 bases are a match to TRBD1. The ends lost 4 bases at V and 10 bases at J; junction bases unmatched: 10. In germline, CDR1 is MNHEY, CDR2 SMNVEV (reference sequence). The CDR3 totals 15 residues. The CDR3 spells CASSSGTGGSGVAFF. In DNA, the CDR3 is TGTGCCAGCAGTTCCGGGACAGGGGGCTCAGGGGTAGCTTTCTTT.

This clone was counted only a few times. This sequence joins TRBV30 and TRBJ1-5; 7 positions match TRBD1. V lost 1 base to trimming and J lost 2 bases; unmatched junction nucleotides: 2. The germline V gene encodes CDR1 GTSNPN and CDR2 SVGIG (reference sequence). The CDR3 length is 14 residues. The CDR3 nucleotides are TGTGCCTGGAGTGAGGGGGCGGGCAATCAGCCCCAGCATTTT. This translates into CAWSEGAGNQPQHF. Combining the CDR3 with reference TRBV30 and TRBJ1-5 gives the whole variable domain SQTIHQWPATLVQPVGSPLSLECTVEGTSNPNLYWYRQAAGRGLQLLFYSVGIGQISSEVPQNLSASRPQDRQFILSSKKLLLSDSGFYLCAWSEGAGNQPQHFGDGTRLSIL.